One and the same sample provided the 16 T cell receptor beta chains below, sequenced in a study of CD8 T cells in ankylosing spondylitis. Each CDR3 protein is one row after TCRdb ran MiXCR on the 5' RACE reads. The sample consists of about 240,000 distinct CDR3 sequences, 9.5% to 12% of them appearing once. Sample: blood, either unsorted or a sorted T cell fraction (not recorded which). The receptor set was obtained from a male donor with ankylosing spondylitis or in good health (not recorded which).

This clonotype was observed at least ten times. The V gene is TRBV9, the J gene TRBJ2-7, with 7 positions matching TRBD1. CDR3 length: 14 residues. CDR1 is SGDLS and CDR2 is YYNGEE in the germline V gene. J gave up 2 bases and V 0 bases, and 2 bases lay outside the gene matches. The CDR3 loop is CASSVGQGTYEQYF. The CDR3 region has the DNA TGTGCCAGCAGCGTAGGACAGGGTACCTACGAGCAGTACTTC.

This clonotype was detected a few times. The chain has TRBV10-3 and TRBJ2-5; no reliable D call. Germline V gene sequence: CDR1 ENHRY, CDR2 SYGVKD. This CDR3 has 12 residues. V lost 2 bases, J lost 5 bases, and 6 bases lay in between. The CDR3 DNA reads TGTGCCATCAGTGAGGGCCTCGAGACCCAGTACTTC. It specifies CAISEGLETQYF.

This clonotype was observed at least ten times. The chain is built from TRBV27 and TRBJ1-6; 7 bases are shared with TRBD1. The CDR3 sequence is 14 residues long. The germline gives CDR1 MNHEY, CDR2 SMNVEV (reference sequence). Germline trimming cut 3 bases from V and 7 bases from J; bases unmatched to any gene: 3. The CDR3 nucleotides are TGTGCCAGCAGTTTCAGGGGGATCAATTCACCCCTCCACTTT. Amino acids: CASSFRGINSPLHF.

This clonotype was counted ten times or more. The J gene is TRBJ2-3, the V gene TRBV24-1; TRBD2 aligns across 10 bases. After removal of 4 bases from V and 3 bases from J, the junction contained 12 bases not matched to a gene. Germline V gene lookup returns CDR1 KGHDR and CDR2 SFDVKD. This CDR3 spans 18 amino acids. CDR3 in amino acids: CATSDRPTSGLETDTQYF. The CDR3 nucleotides are TGTGCCACCAGTGACCGACCGACTAGCGGGCTTGAGACAGATACGCAGTATTTT.

The rearrangement links TRBV12-3 or TRBV12-4 to TRBJ2-2; 9 bases agree with TRBD1. The CDR3 sequence is 16 residues long. Unmatched junction bases numbered 11, after V lost 6 bases and J lost 6 bases. CDR3 nucleotide sequence: TGTGCCAGCAGCCTTTACAGGGGGCGAGGTTCCGGGGAGCTGTTTTTT. Its protein product is CASSLYRGRGSGELFF.

The V call is TRBV3-1, the J call TRBJ2-3; the match to TRBD1 covers 8 bases. Germline trimming cut 2 bases from V and 6 bases from J; bases unmatched to any gene: 7. Per germline, CDR1 LGHDT and CDR2 YNNKEL (reference sequence). The CDR3 is made up of 15 amino acids. CDR3 DNA sequence: TGTGCCAGCAGCCAACCCCAGGGGGCGCGTGATACGCAGTATTTT. It codes for CASSQPQGARDTQYF.

In its sample, this clonotype was seen many times. The chain combines TRBV20-1 with TRBJ2-2; 8 nucleotides match TRBD1. The ends lost 0 bases at V and 7 bases at J; junction bases unmatched: 7. This CDR3 comprises 15 residues. CDR1 and CDR2 from the germline V gene are DFQATT and SNEGSKA (reference sequence). The CDR3 DNA is TGCAGTGCTAGAGATCCCCAGGGGGCTGTCGGGGAGCTGTTTTTT. Translating gives CSARDPQGAVGELFF.

This clonotype has at least ten counts. The gene calls are TRBV5-1 and TRBJ2-2; D is possibly TRBD1 (6 bases). Germline assignment: CDR1 SGHRS and CDR2 YFSETQ. Trimming pared 2 bases from V and 6 bases from J, leaving 11 bases between. CDR3 length equals 14 residues. CDR3 in amino acids: CASSFRDNSGELFF. CDR3 nucleotide sequence: TGCGCCAGCAGCTTCCGGGACAACTCCGGGGAGCTGTTTTTT.

This clonotype has at least ten counts. The CDR3: CSARVRRNTDTQYF. The CDR3 DNA follows: TGCAGTGCTAGAGTTAGACGGAACACAGATACGCAGTATTTT. The chain is built from TRBV20-1 and TRBJ2-3; D call uncertain. Trimming took off 1 base at V and 2 bases at J, with 10 bases between the two ends. This CDR3 contains 14 residues. Germline V gene sequence: CDR1 DFQATT, CDR2 SNEGSKA (reference sequence).

This clonotype has at least ten counts. The rearrangement joins TRBV20-1 to TRBJ2-5, with a possible D match to TRBD1 (6 bases). V dropped 3 bases and J dropped 2 bases, with 10 bases sitting between them. CDR1 and CDR2 (germline): DFQATT, SNEGSKA (reference sequence). The CDR3 spans 13 residues. CDR3 loop: CSARTGWQETQYF. CDR3 nucleotides: TGCAGTGCTAGGACAGGATGGCAAGAGACCCAGTACTTC.

This clonotype was seen at least ten times. CDR3 residues: CASSFSTSGASYEQYF. The CDR3 DNA reads as TGCGCCAGCAGCTTTTCAACTAGCGGGGCCTCCTACGAGCAGTACTTC. The chain links TRBV5-1 to TRBJ2-7, with 10 bases identical to TRBD2. CDR1 and CDR2 (germline): SGHRS, YFSETQ. The CDR3 spans 16 residues. J lost 0 bases, V lost 2 bases, and 5 bases had no gene match.

Details on this clonotype: Compared with germline, one end of the junction differs, possibly owing to a read error. The CDR3 nucleotides are TGCTGTGCCCCCGCCCACCACAGGGTTAGCAATCAGCCCCAGCATTTT. Translated, it gives CCAPAHHRVSNQPQHF. The V gene is TRBV20-1, the J gene TRBJ1-5; TRBD1 is a possible D gene (6 bases). The CDR3 sequence is 16 residues long. Germline lookup yields CDR1 DFQATT and CDR2 SNEGSKA (reference sequence).

This clonotype appeared a few times. The V call is TRBV4-1, the J call TRBJ1-1, with a weak D call TRBD1 (5 bases). Germline values: CDR1 MGHRA, CDR2 YSYEKL. Trimming shortened V by 0 bases and J by 4 bases, and 12 bases separated the two germline ends. This CDR3 is 15 amino acids long. The chain's CDR3 is CASSQDRIGATEAFF. CDR3 coding DNA: TGCGCCAGCAGCCAAGATCGTATAGGGGCCACTGAAGCTTTCTTT.

This rearrangement joins TRBV10-2 to TRBJ2-1; D might be TRBD2 (7 bases). Looked up from germline, CDR1 is WSHSY and CDR2 is SAAADI. The CDR3 covers 16 residues. V lost 3 bases and J 4 bases, leaving 16 bases between the germline ends. This chain's CDR3 is CASSERGRGAYNEQFF. As DNA, the CDR3 is TGCGCCAGCAGTGAAAGGGGCCGGGGGGCTTACAATGAGCAGTTCTTC.

This clonotype was found many times. The rearrangement uses TRBV10-3 and TRBJ1-1, with no clear D. Germline CDR1 and CDR2: ENHRY and SYGVKD. Between the trimmed V and J ends, which lost 0 bases and 12 bases, there was a span of 14 bases. There are 13 residues in the CDR3. CDR3 sequence (DNA): TGTGCCATCAGTGAGTCCGGCTCACAAGCGACTTTCTTT. Protein: CAISESGSQATFF.

By share of the sample, this clonotype is medium-sized. This chain connects TRBV20-1 to TRBJ2-5; D gene unclear. Germline lookup yields CDR1 DFQATT and CDR2 SNEGSKA (reference sequence). The CDR3 loop spans 13 amino acids. V was shortened by 0 bases and J by 5 bases, with 10 bases between the two germline ends. DNA of the CDR3: TGCAGTGCTAGAGACCTTTTGGAGGAGACCCAGTACTTC. Encoded protein: CSARDLLEETQYF.